These 19 T cell receptor beta chains share one sample of origin, sequenced in a study of T cells after yellow fever vaccination. TCRdb ran MiXCR on the 5' RACE reads and lists one entry per CDR3 protein. Of about 160,000 distinct CDR3 sequences in the sample, approximately 6.8% were seen once. The source material was CD4+ T cells sorted from PBMCs, sampled 5 to 6 days after the first yellow fever vaccination. The receptors derive from a man younger than 35 who received the YFV17D yellow fever vaccine.

This clonotype was observed many times. V and J are TRBV20-1 and TRBJ2-7, with no clear D. The germline CDR1 and CDR2 sequences are DFQATT and SNEGSKA (reference sequence). The CDR3 has 14 residues. The V end was cut by 0 bases, the J end by 5 bases, with 14 bases between. CDR3 DNA sequence: TGCAGTGCTAGAGATCAGGAAAGGGCCGACGAGCAGTACTTC. Its protein product is CSARDQERADEQYF.

With regard to this clonotype: A much larger clone sits a single nucleotide away, making a read error possible. The chain joins TRBV10-1 to TRBJ1-3; D may be TRBD1 (6 bases). The germline V gene encodes CDR1 WNHNN and CDR2 SYGVQD (reference sequence). This CDR3 has 14 residues. For the CDR3, the DNA is TGCTCCAGCAGTGGGACATACTCTGGAAACACCATATATTTT. Amino acids: CSSSGTYSGNTIYF.

The table lists this clonotype with many counts. The chain recombines TRBV12-3 or TRBV12-4 with TRBJ2-3; D possibly corresponds to TRBD2 (6 bases). V lost 3 bases and J lost 4, with 11 bases in between. This CDR3 comprises 14 residues. The CDR3 sequence: CASSFAGSPDTQYF. CDR3 nucleotides: TGTGCCAGCAGTTTCGCGGGGTCCCCAGATACGCAGTATTTT.

This clonotype was observed at least ten times. The gene calls are TRBV28 and TRBJ2-1; D perhaps matches TRBD2 (6 bases). Germline V gene data show CDR1 as MDHEN and CDR2 as SYDVKM. Trimming removed 3 bases from V and 1 base from J, with 7 bases in between. The CDR3 runs to 14 residues. CDR3 sequence reads: CASSLGLSYNEQFF. The CDR3 coding sequence is TGTGCCAGCAGTTTGGGACTTTCCTACAATGAGCAGTTCTTC.

This clonotype occurred a few times. The chain recombines TRBV6-2 or TRBV6-3 with TRBJ2-7, with no clear D. The CDR3 is 12 amino acids. CDR1 and CDR2 (germline): MNHEY, SVGEGT. Trimming cost V 7 bases and J 3 bases, with 10 bases left between them. Written as DNA, the CDR3 is TGTGCCAGCAACAAGGGCAGCTACGAGCAGTACTTC. Protein product: CASNKGSYEQYF.

This clonotype was detected many times. The chain combines TRBV5-1 with TRBJ1-6; 9 positions match TRBD1. Germline loops: CDR1 SGHRS, CDR2 YFSETQ. V was clipped by 5 bases and J by 10 bases; unmatched bases: 7. The CDR3 runs 14 residues. CDR3 sequence (DNA): TGCGCCAGCAGACGGACAGGGGAGCGATCACCCCTCCACTTT. Translated: CASRRTGERSPLHF.

This clonotype was recorded at least ten times. The J gene is TRBJ1-1, the V gene TRBV5-1, with D perhaps matching TRBD1 (5 bases). V dropped 8 bases and J dropped 1 base, with 12 bases sitting between them. Germline V gene lookup returns CDR1 SGHRS and CDR2 YFSETQ. The CDR3 loop spans 13 amino acids. The DNA for the CDR3 is TGCGCCAGTCGACAGATAACGAACACTGAAGCTTTCTTT. It yields the protein CASRQITNTEAFF.

This clonotype was recorded many times. This chain joins TRBV6-2 or TRBV6-3 and TRBJ2-2; no clear D. The CDR3 spans 16 residues. The V end lost 6 bases, the J end lost 5 bases, and 19 bases lay between the germline ends. Germline lookup yields CDR1 MNHEY and CDR2 SVGEGT. CDR3 nucleotide sequence: TGTGCCAGCAGCCCGCATTGGGGTTGGGGTACCGGGGAGCTGTTTTTT. Protein: CASSPHWGWGTGELFF.

This clonotype showed up just a few times. The genes are TRBV20-1 and TRBJ1-6; tentative D call: TRBD1 (6 bases). Trimming took off 3 bases at V and 0 bases at J, with 15 bases between the two ends. The length of the CDR3 is 17 residues. Germline CDR1 reads DFQATT; CDR2 reads SNEGSKA (reference sequence). The CDR3: CSARGGTSNSYNSPLHF. For the CDR3, the DNA is TGCAGTGCTAGGGGGGGGACAAGTAACTCCTATAATTCACCCCTCCACTTT.

There are many counts of this clonotype. The chain uses TRBV12-3 or TRBV12-4 and TRBJ1-3; the match to TRBD1 covers 7 bases. The CDR3 length is 14 residues. Trimming cost V 6 bases and J 3 bases; bases outside gene matches: 5. The CDR3 DNA reads as TGTGCCAGCAGGCCCGGGACAGTTGGAAACACCATATATTTT. Encoded protein: CASRPGTVGNTIYF.

The CDR3 DNA is TGCGCCAGCAGTCAATCAGGCAGGACCACAGATACGCAGTATTTT. Encoded protein: CASSQSGRTTDTQYF. This chain connects TRBV23-1 to TRBJ2-3, with D unresolved. TRBV23-1 is an ORF, with its function uncertain. Trimming shortened V by 0 bases and J by 2 bases, and 9 bases separated the two germline ends. The CDR3 is 15 amino acids.

This clonotype was seen more than once but under ten times. The chain employs TRBV6-2 or TRBV6-3 and TRBJ1-5; no definite D call. The CDR3 covers 13 residues. The V end lost 2 bases, the J end lost 6 bases, and 8 bases lay between the germline ends. Germline assignment: CDR1 MNHEY and CDR2 SVGEGT. CDR3 residues: CASSYEVTQPQHF. In nucleotides, the CDR3 is TGTGCCAGCAGTTACGAGGTGACTCAGCCCCAGCATTTT.

This clonotype showed up many times. J is TRBJ1-1 and V is TRBV12-3 or TRBV12-4; D might be TRBD1 (6 bases). CDR3 length equals 13 residues. V lost 5 bases to trimming and J lost 10 bases, with 17 bases between them. The CDR3 sequence: CASSLDVQGIAFF. For the CDR3, the DNA is TGTGCCAGCAGTCTAGACGTACAGGGAATAGCTTTCTTT.

This clonotype was observed a single time. The chain uses TRBV10-3 and TRBJ2-3, with D perhaps matching TRBD2 (6 bases). The CDR3 loop spans 14 amino acids. Germline CDR1 is ENHRY and CDR2 is SYGVKD. Trimming shortened V by 8 bases and J by 4 bases, and 16 bases separated the two germline ends. In DNA, the CDR3 is TGTGCCATCCGCGGCGCGGGGACTGCAGATACGCAGTATTTT. It yields the protein CAIRGAGTADTQYF.

The chain uses TRBV6-1 and TRBJ2-7, with a weak D call TRBD1 (6 bases). Trimming stripped 5 bases from V and 3 bases from J, with 11 bases between. The CDR3 runs 13 residues. Germline CDR1 MNHNS, CDR2 SASEGT. The CDR3 sequence is CASSQGPLYEQYF. CDR3 DNA sequence: TGTGCCAGCAGTCAGGGGCCTCTCTACGAGCAGTACTTC.

The sample holds a few counts of this clonotype. CDR3 coding DNA: TGTGCCAGCAGCCTCCGGGGGGGCGGGTATGGCTACACCTTC. Amino acids: CASSLRGGGYGYTF. V usage is TRBV9 and J usage is TRBJ1-2; a weak D match, TRBD1 (6 bases). Trimming stripped 4 bases from V and 5 bases from J, with 15 bases between. Germline assignment: CDR1 SGDLS and CDR2 YYNGEE. The length of the CDR3 is 14 residues.

This clonotype has ten or more counts. CDR3 nucleotide sequence: TGCGCCAGCAGCTTCTTCGGTAGCGGGGAAGATACGCAGTATTTT. Translated: CASSFFGSGEDTQYF. The chain combines TRBV5-1 with TRBJ2-3; the match to TRBD2 covers 8 bases. Germline values: CDR1 SGHRS, CDR2 YFSETQ. The CDR3 covers 15 residues. V lost 2 bases and J lost 5; bases outside the gene matches: 7.

This clonotype was counted many times. The chain carries TRBV9 and TRBJ2-2; D ambiguous. V was trimmed by 3 bases and J by 8 bases, leaving 11 bases between them. Germline-derived CDR1 and CDR2 are SGDLS and YYNGEE. This CDR3 spans 13 amino acids. The CDR3 here is CASSDSGRGELFF. CDR3 in DNA: TGTGCCAGCAGCGACTCCGGGCGAGGGGAGCTGTTTTTT.

This clonotype was recorded at least ten times. The genes are TRBV12-3 or TRBV12-4 and TRBJ2-4; D might be TRBD1 or TRBD2, each matching 5 bases. There are 16 residues in the CDR3. V was shortened by 5 bases and J by 0 bases, with 14 bases between the two germline ends. CDR3 sequence (DNA): TGTGCCAGCAGTCCGGGACGGAGAGTAGCCAAAAACATTCAGTACTTC. It codes for CASSPGRRVAKNIQYF.